This T cell receptor beta chain originates from a study of cytomegalovirus exposure and HLA in healthy donors. Study-wide findings and caveats: The authors later found HLA-associated TCR beta chains more clonally expanded than equally common others. Immune exposure was documented only through CMV serostatus. The study carried out a later analysis of TCR beta sequences. It associated some 18,000 of them with specific HLA alleles at a false discovery rate of 0.05. Looking again later, the authors saw that most CMV-associated TCR beta chains seemed HLA-restricted.

The CDR3 runs 16 residues. CDR1 is GTSNPN, CDR2 SVGIG, per germline (reference sequence). It was with 60 Vbeta and 13 Jbeta primers that the PCR ran. Profiled with immunoSEQ multiplex PCR; TCRdb holds only in-frame clones, not every one. The sample carries some 200,000 clones, about 80% recorded once. Concerning this clone itself: Antigen specificity is unknown. A junction boundary mismatches the germline segment, possibly from a read error.

The V and J genes are TRBV30 and TRBJ2-2, with TRBD1 matching over 7 bases. The sequence was obtained from a woman aged 50 to 60 in good health and CMV-seronegative. The sample consisted of PBMCs. The CDR3 protein is CAWTRQGALNTRELFF. The CDR3 DNA reads as TGTGCCTGGACCAGACAGGGCGCCTTGAACACCAGGGAGCTGTTTTTT.